The source of this TCR beta chain is a study of technical replicates of blood from a handful of donors. The CDR3 consists of 15 residues. The germline gives CDR1 MDHEN, CDR2 SYDVKM. Trimming cost V 4 bases and J 5 bases; bases outside gene matches: 8. TCRdb's table, derived via immunoSEQ multiplex PCR, lists solely in-frame clones and lacks some. The top ten clones hold roughly 0.19% of a sample with roughly 100,000 clones, 96% of them seen once. The source of this sequence is a human donor in good health. This chain connects TRBV28 to TRBJ1-5; 7 nucleotides align to TRBD1. The specimen was T cells isolated from PBMCs. Here the CDR3 DNA reads TGTGCCAGCAGTTCCCTCAGGGGGAGTTATCAGCCCCAGCATTTT. Protein: CASSSLRGSYQPQHF.